A selection of T cell receptor beta chains follows, all from one sample in a study of early T cells in non-severe SARS-CoV-2 infection. MiXCR was run by TCRdb on the 5' RACE reads, yielding one entry per CDR3 protein. The table shows about 81,000 distinct CDR3 sequences, with about 6.5% occurring only once. Sequenced sample: whole blood. These receptors came from an adult who was a healthcare worker with PCR-confirmed SARS-CoV-2 infection or an uninfected control (not recorded which). The CDR3 runs from the conserved cysteine through the conserved F or W. Each record gives: clone size, V gene, D gene, J gene, CDR3 DNA, CDR3 protein. D genes are given only for firm matches. A row's size may be missing; if present it is once, few, many or a size class.

abundance: many; v_gene: TRBV7-2; d_gene: NA; j_gene: TRBJ2-2; CDR3nt: TGTGCCAGCAGCTTAACGAACACCGGGGAGCTGTTTTTT; CDR3aa: CASSLTNTGELFF
abundance: many; v_gene: TRBV12-3/TRBV12-4; d_gene: TRBD2; j_gene: TRBJ2-3; CDR3nt: TGTGCCAGCAGTTCGGGCGGGGGGGCGGCAGATACGCAGTATTTT; CDR3aa: CASSSGGGAADTQYF
abundance: NA; v_gene: TRBV2; d_gene: TRBD2; j_gene: TRBJ2-1; CDR3nt: TGTGCCAGCAGTGATCAGCGGGGACACAATGAGCAGTTCTTC; CDR3aa: CASSDQRGHNEQFF
abundance: many; v_gene: TRBV5-1; d_gene: TRBD2; j_gene: TRBJ2-1; CDR3nt: TGCGCCAGCAGCTTTACAGCGGGAGGTGAGCAGTTCTTC; CDR3aa: CASSFTAGGEQFF
abundance: few; v_gene: TRBV10-3; d_gene: NA; j_gene: TRBJ1-1; CDR3nt: TGTGCCATCAGTGAGTATTGGGGCGGCGGGCGGACTGAAGCTTTCTTT; CDR3aa: CAISEYWGGGRTEAFF
abundance: few; v_gene: TRBV29-1; d_gene: NA; j_gene: TRBJ1-3; CDR3nt: TGCAGCTATTCTCATGGAAACACCATATATTTT; CDR3aa: CSYSHGNTIYF
abundance: many; v_gene: TRBV11-2; d_gene: TRBD2; j_gene: TRBJ2-7; CDR3nt: TGTGCCAGCAGCTTAGATATTTTTCGGGGGGGCGGCCACGAGCAGTACTTC; CDR3aa: CASSLDIFRGGGHEQYF
abundance: NA; v_gene: TRBV12-3/TRBV12-4; d_gene: NA; j_gene: TRBJ1-3; CDR3nt: TGTGCCAGCAGTTTAAACAAAGCTGGAAACACCATATATTTT; CDR3aa: CASSLNKAGNTIYF
abundance: few; v_gene: TRBV20-1; d_gene: NA; j_gene: TRBJ2-7; CDR3nt: TGCAGTGCTGGGCAGGGCCAAACTCTCTACTCCTACGAGCAGTACTTC; CDR3aa: CSAGQGQTLYSYEQYF
abundance: few; v_gene: TRBV20-1; d_gene: TRBD2; j_gene: TRBJ2-1; CDR3nt: TGCAGTGCTTACGGTAGCGGGAGAGGCTCCTACAATGAGCAGTTCTTC; CDR3aa: CSAYGSGRGSYNEQFF
abundance: NA; v_gene: TRBV18; d_gene: TRBD1; j_gene: TRBJ1-2; CDR3nt: TGTGCCAGCTCACCCCTCGCCCGGGACAGGGGGCTCGGCTACACCTTC; CDR3aa: CASSPLARDRGLGYTF
abundance: NA; v_gene: TRBV30; d_gene: TRBD1; j_gene: TRBJ1-1; CDR3nt: TGTGCCTGGGGGACAGGGAACACTGAAGCTTTCTTT; CDR3aa: CAWGTGNTEAFF
abundance: many; v_gene: TRBV19; d_gene: NA; j_gene: TRBJ1-5; CDR3nt: TGTGCCAGTAGTATCAGGACCGAGAATCATCGGCCCCAGCATTTT; CDR3aa: CASSIRTENHRPQHF
abundance: many; v_gene: TRBV5-4; d_gene: NA; j_gene: TRBJ2-3; CDR3nt: TGTGCCAGCAGTCCCTTGGCGGGGAGTCGCACAGATACGCAGTATTTT; CDR3aa: CASSPLAGSRTDTQYF
abundance: many; v_gene: TRBV19; d_gene: NA; j_gene: TRBJ1-3; CDR3nt: TGTGCCAGTACCCTCGGGAGCCTCGACTCTGGAAACACCATATATTTT; CDR3aa: CASTLGSLDSGNTIYF
abundance: many; v_gene: TRBV27; d_gene: TRBD1; j_gene: TRBJ2-7; CDR3nt: TGTGCCAGTAAACAGGGGGCGATCCCCTACGAGCAGTACTTC; CDR3aa: CASKQGAIPYEQYF
abundance: many; v_gene: TRBV12-3/TRBV12-4; d_gene: TRBD1; j_gene: TRBJ1-5; CDR3nt: TGTGCCAGCAGTTTGGACAGGGAAGTAAATCAGCCCCAGCATTTT; CDR3aa: CASSLDREVNQPQHF
abundance: NA; v_gene: TRBV10-2; d_gene: TRBD2; j_gene: TRBJ2-7; CDR3nt: TGCGCCAGCAATCCGGGAGGGCGGTACGAGCAGTACTTC; CDR3aa: CASNPGGRYEQYF
abundance: many; v_gene: TRBV11-2; d_gene: TRBD1; j_gene: TRBJ2-1; CDR3nt: TGTGCCAGCAGCTTAGATTGGGGGACAGGGATAAATGAGCAGTTCTTC; CDR3aa: CASSLDWGTGINEQFF
abundance: many; v_gene: TRBV10-3; d_gene: NA; j_gene: TRBJ2-3; CDR3nt: TGTGCCCATCACAGCGCGGACACAGATACGCAGTATTTT; CDR3aa: CAHHSADTDTQYF
abundance: NA; v_gene: TRBV10-2; d_gene: NA; j_gene: TRBJ2-2; CDR3nt: TGCGCCAGCAGGGGAATGACGGGCGGGGAGCTGTTTTTT; CDR3aa: CASRGMTGGELFF
abundance: many; v_gene: TRBV12-3/TRBV12-4; d_gene: NA; j_gene: TRBJ1-2; CDR3nt: TGTGCCAGCAGTTTAGCGCGGCAGAATGGCTACACCTTC; CDR3aa: CASSLARQNGYTF
abundance: many; v_gene: TRBV7-9; d_gene: TRBD2; j_gene: TRBJ2-2; CDR3nt: TGTGCCAGCAGCTCAACCTCTAGCGGGAAGGCCCGTGGGGAGCTGTTTTTT; CDR3aa: CASSSTSSGKARGELFF
abundance: NA; v_gene: TRBV20-1; d_gene: TRBD2; j_gene: TRBJ2-1; CDR3nt: TGCAGTGCTCTAGCGGGAGGGGAGGGTAATGAGCAGTTCTTC; CDR3aa: CSALAGGEGNEQFF
abundance: many; v_gene: TRBV28; d_gene: NA; j_gene: TRBJ1-2; CDR3nt: TGTGCCAGCAGTTTATTTGCCAGTAACTATGGCTACACCTTC; CDR3aa: CASSLFASNYGYTF
abundance: NA; v_gene: TRBV5-1; d_gene: NA; j_gene: TRBJ2-3; CDR3nt: TGCGCCAGCAGCTCTTCTCCGGACCGCACAGATACGCAGTATTTT; CDR3aa: CASSSSPDRTDTQYF
abundance: many; v_gene: TRBV9; d_gene: TRBD2; j_gene: TRBJ2-1; CDR3nt: TGTGCCAGCAGCGAGTGGGTAAGCCTAGCGGTAGGGGAGCAGTTCTTC; CDR3aa: CASSEWVSLAVGEQFF
abundance: many; v_gene: TRBV27; d_gene: NA; j_gene: TRBJ2-1; CDR3nt: TGTGCCAGCAGTTCGAATTCGGTCCTTGAGCAGTTCTTC; CDR3aa: CASSSNSVLEQFF
abundance: many; v_gene: TRBV10-3; d_gene: TRBD2; j_gene: TRBJ2-1; CDR3nt: TGTGCCATCAGCTCCGGGACTAGGATTTACAATGAGCAGTTCTTC; CDR3aa: CAISSGTRIYNEQFF
abundance: NA; v_gene: TRBV10-2; d_gene: TRBD2; j_gene: TRBJ2-7; CDR3nt: TGCGCCAGCAAGGTAGCGGGAGGAAGTGGCGAGCAGTACTTC; CDR3aa: CASKVAGGSGEQYF
abundance: many; v_gene: TRBV2; d_gene: TRBD1; j_gene: TRBJ1-5; CDR3nt: TGTGCCAGCAGTCAAGGGCTAGGACAGGGAAATCAGCCCCAGCATTTT; CDR3aa: CASSQGLGQGNQPQHF
abundance: few; v_gene: TRBV7-9; d_gene: NA; j_gene: TRBJ2-5; CDR3nt: TGTGCCAGCAGCTTATTAGGGGGCCAAGAGACCCAGTACTTC; CDR3aa: CASSLLGGQETQYF
abundance: many; v_gene: TRBV7-9; d_gene: NA; j_gene: TRBJ2-7; CDR3nt: TGTGCCAGCAGCTTAGGGCTGTCTTACGAGCAGTACTTC; CDR3aa: CASSLGLSYEQYF
abundance: many; v_gene: TRBV20-1; d_gene: NA; j_gene: TRBJ1-3; CDR3nt: TGCAGTGCTAGAGGGTGGGGCGCGGACACCATATATTTT; CDR3aa: CSARGWGADTIYF
abundance: medium-sized; v_gene: TRBV6-5; d_gene: TRBD2; j_gene: TRBJ2-7; CDR3nt: TGTGCCAGCAGTTCAAGCGGGGGAGGCTCCTACGAGCAGTACTTC; CDR3aa: CASSSSGGGSYEQYF
abundance: few; v_gene: TRBV28; d_gene: NA; j_gene: TRBJ1-2; CDR3nt: TGTGCCAGCAGTTCCGGGACATCCTATGGCTACACCTTC; CDR3aa: CASSSGTSYGYTF
abundance: few; v_gene: TRBV29-1; d_gene: TRBD1; j_gene: TRBJ1-2; CDR3nt: TGCAGCACCCCCTCAGGGGGAGGCTCCCTCTATGGCTACACCTTC; CDR3aa: CSTPSGGGSLYGYTF
abundance: many; v_gene: TRBV7-9; d_gene: TRBD1; j_gene: TRBJ1-5; CDR3nt: TGTGCCAGCAGCCGGACAGGGGACAATCAGCCCCAGCATTTT; CDR3aa: CASSRTGDNQPQHF
abundance: many; v_gene: TRBV11-2; d_gene: NA; j_gene: TRBJ2-3; CDR3nt: TGTGCCAGCAGCTGGAGCTATACGCAGTATTTT; CDR3aa: CASSWSYTQYF
abundance: many; v_gene: TRBV20-1; d_gene: TRBD1; j_gene: TRBJ2-5; CDR3nt: TGCAGTGCGGACAGGGCAGAGGAGACCCAGTACTTC; CDR3aa: CSADRAEETQYF
abundance: many; v_gene: TRBV7-2; d_gene: TRBD2; j_gene: TRBJ2-2; CDR3nt: TGTGCCAGCAGCTTACACAGACCGGGACTAGCGATCGGGGAGCTGTTTTTT; CDR3aa: CASSLHRPGLAIGELFF
abundance: few; v_gene: TRBV4-2; d_gene: NA; j_gene: TRBJ2-5; CDR3nt: TGTGCCAGCAGCCAACACCTGGGGACCGCAGAGACCCAGTACTTC; CDR3aa: CASSQHLGTAETQYF
abundance: few; v_gene: TRBV6-5; d_gene: NA; j_gene: TRBJ2-1; CDR3nt: TGTGCCAGCAGCCCACCCGTAGCCAAAGTTAATGAGCAGTTCTTC; CDR3aa: CASSPPVAKVNEQFF
abundance: many; v_gene: TRBV18; d_gene: NA; j_gene: TRBJ1-1; CDR3nt: TGTGCCAGCTCACCTTCGACACGGAACACTGAAGCTTTCTTT; CDR3aa: CASSPSTRNTEAFF
abundance: NA; v_gene: TRBV5-1; d_gene: NA; j_gene: TRBJ2-7; CDR3nt: TGCGCCAGCAGCTTGGAAAACAAATACGAGCAGTACTTC; CDR3aa: CASSLENKYEQYF
abundance: many; v_gene: TRBV12-3/TRBV12-4; d_gene: TRBD1; j_gene: TRBJ1-4; CDR3nt: TGTGCCAGCAGTAGAAGACAGGGGGCAGGCGAAAAACTGTTTTTT; CDR3aa: CASSRRQGAGEKLFF
abundance: many; v_gene: TRBV5-6; d_gene: NA; j_gene: TRBJ2-7; CDR3nt: TGTGCCAGCAGTCCTGGTGGCTGGGACTACGAGCAGTACTTC; CDR3aa: CASSPGGWDYEQYF
abundance: many; v_gene: TRBV3-1; d_gene: NA; j_gene: TRBJ2-2; CDR3nt: TGTGCCAGCAGCCCCGGCGGGACCGGGGAGCTGTTTTTT; CDR3aa: CASSPGGTGELFF
abundance: NA; v_gene: TRBV12-3/TRBV12-4; d_gene: TRBD1; j_gene: TRBJ2-7; CDR3nt: TGTGCCAGCAGTCGCACAGGGGTACTCTACGAGCAGTACTTC; CDR3aa: CASSRTGVLYEQYF
abundance: few; v_gene: TRBV7-2; d_gene: NA; j_gene: TRBJ2-1; CDR3nt: TGTGCCAGCAGCGCCAACTACTACAATGAGCAGTTCTTC; CDR3aa: CASSANYYNEQFF
abundance: NA; v_gene: TRBV10-3; d_gene: NA; j_gene: TRBJ2-7; CDR3nt: TGTGCCATCAGTGAGTCCGAGACACAGCGGCACGAGCAGTACTTC; CDR3aa: CAISESETQRHEQYF
abundance: NA; v_gene: TRBV29-1; d_gene: TRBD1; j_gene: TRBJ1-2; CDR3nt: TGCAGCGTTGAAGTGGGGACAGGGGACTATGGCTACACCTTC; CDR3aa: CSVEVGTGDYGYTF
abundance: many; v_gene: TRBV5-6; d_gene: NA; j_gene: TRBJ2-1; CDR3nt: TGTGCCAGCAGCAACTCAGGGGTCTTCCCGTTCTTC; CDR3aa: CASSNSGVFPFF
abundance: many; v_gene: TRBV12-3/TRBV12-4; d_gene: NA; j_gene: TRBJ1-4; CDR3nt: TGTGCCAGCAGTTCCAGGGCCTGGAGTGAAAAACTGTTTTTT; CDR3aa: CASSSRAWSEKLFF
abundance: NA; v_gene: TRBV5-6; d_gene: NA; j_gene: TRBJ2-4; CDR3nt: TGTGCCAGCAGCTTTAGGGTCCAACAGGGAAGGCACATTCAGTACTTC; CDR3aa: CASSFRVQQGRHIQYF
abundance: many; v_gene: TRBV10-2; d_gene: NA; j_gene: TRBJ1-1; CDR3nt: TGCGCCAGCAGCCTGGGACCAACTGGAGGCACTGAAGCTTTCTTT; CDR3aa: CASSLGPTGGTEAFF
abundance: NA; v_gene: TRBV6-5; d_gene: NA; j_gene: TRBJ2-6; CDR3nt: TGTGCCAGCAGTGCCCAGTCCGGGGCCAACGTCCTGACTTTC; CDR3aa: CASSAQSGANVLTF